Below, 15 T cell receptor beta chains from the same sample are listed, as sequenced in a study of blood T cell repertoires in COVID-19. The assay was immunoSEQ multiplex PCR, and TCRdb's table has in-frame clones only and misses some. The table shows 350,000 to 450,000 clones, with over 75% occurring only once. The sequencing sample was made of peripheral blood. The receptor source for this set is a woman in her 40s with COVID-19, enrolled during active disease.

The V call is TRBV6-5, the J call TRBJ2-2; weak D call: TRBD1 (5 bases). Trimming shortened V by 4 bases and J by 5 bases, and 14 bases separated the two germline ends. Germline CDR1 reads MNHEY; CDR2 reads SVGAGI. CDR3 length equals 15 residues. CDR3 coding DNA: TGTGCCAGCAGTTGGGGCGGACGGTCTACCGGGGAGCTGTTTTTT. Amino acid sequence: CASSWGGRSTGELFF.

This clone came up once. The chain couples TRBV6-5 to TRBJ1-1; perhaps TRBD1 as D (5 bases). CDR1 is MNHEY and CDR2 is SVGAGI in the germline V gene. With 6 bases removed from V and 3 bases from J, the gap between germline ends came to 17 bases. This CDR3 spans 15 amino acids. Here the CDR3 reads CASRQVAGTDTEAFF. CDR3 bases: TGTGCCAGCAGGCAAGTAGCGGGGACGGACACTGAAGCTTTCTTT.

V usage is TRBV7-6 and J usage is TRBJ2-5; D perhaps matches TRBD1 (7 bases). V lost 7 bases and J lost 0, with 15 bases in between. This CDR3 has 15 residues. Germline V gene lookup returns CDR1 SGHVS and CDR2 FNYEAQ. The CDR3 spells CASNVAGGNQETQYF. CDR3 coding DNA: TGTGCCAGCAACGTGGCAGGGGGGAACCAAGAGACCCAGTACTTC.

The chain combines TRBV27 with TRBJ1-4, with 9 nucleotides matching TRBD1. This CDR3 has 15 amino acids. The germline V gene encodes CDR1 MNHEY and CDR2 SMNVEV (reference sequence). Germline trimming cut 6 bases from V and 8 bases from J; bases unmatched to any gene: 10. CDR3 in DNA: TGTGCCAGCAGCCGCAGACAGGGGGTAGGGGAAAAACTGTTTTTT. It encodes CASSRRQGVGEKLFF.

The chain links TRBV18 to TRBJ2-5; 9 positions match TRBD2. Germline CDR1 KGHSH, CDR2 LQKENI. This CDR3 comprises 15 residues. Unmatched junction bases numbered 4, after V lost 2 bases and J lost 3 bases. The CDR3 coding sequence is TGTGCCAGCTCACCAGATAGCGGGAGAGAAGAGACCCAGTACTTC. Translating it yields CASSPDSGREETQYF.

This chain uses TRBV5-1 with TRBJ1-3, with TRBD1 as a possible D gene (6 bases). Germline values: CDR1 SGHRS, CDR2 YFSETQ. The CDR3 covers 14 residues. V lost 4 bases and J 4 bases, leaving 12 bases between the germline ends. The CDR3 sequence is CASSRTGPGNTIYF. The DNA for the CDR3 is TGCGCCAGCAGCCGAACAGGGCCCGGAAACACCATATATTTT.

This rearrangement joins TRBV27 to TRBJ2-6, with 9 positions matching TRBD1. The CDR3 covers 15 residues. V was pared by 8 bases and J by 0 bases, with 2 bases of the junction left unmatched. Germline values: CDR1 MNHEY, CDR2 SMNVEV (reference sequence). CDR3 in DNA: TGTGCCAGCGGGACAGGGAGCTCTGGGGCCAACGTCCTGACTTTC. It encodes CASGTGSSGANVLTF.

This chain uses TRBV7-2 with TRBJ2-5, with 9 bases aligning to TRBD2. J was trimmed by 1 base and V by 2 bases; bases with no gene match: 2. This CDR3 has 15 residues. CDR1 and CDR2 (germline): SGHTA, FQGNSA. The CDR3 region is CASSLTAGGQETQYF. CDR3 nucleotide sequence: TGTGCCAGCAGCTTAACAGCGGGGGGCCAAGAGACCCAGTACTTC.

This chain uses TRBV28 with TRBJ1-4; no definite D call. Germline CDR1 reads MDHEN; CDR2 reads SYDVKM. The CDR3 is 12 residues long. Trimming pared 2 bases from V and 7 bases from J, leaving 5 bases between. CDR3 coding DNA: TGTGCCAGCAGTTTACTTAGTGAAAAACTGTTTTTT. It is translated as CASSLLSEKLFF.

This clone was detected once. V gene TRBV9 combines with J gene TRBJ1-1, with TRBD1 identical over 9 bases. The CDR3 extends over 16 amino acids. Germline assignment: CDR1 SGDLS and CDR2 YYNGEE. J lost 3 bases, V lost 2 bases, and 8 bases had no gene match. CDR3: CASSVGTGKGDTEAFF. The CDR3 nucleotides are TGTGCCAGCAGCGTTGGGACAGGGAAGGGAGACACTGAAGCTTTCTTT.

V usage is TRBV6-6 and J usage is TRBJ1-5, with 7 bases fitting TRBD1. From germline, CDR1 is MNHNY and CDR2 SVGAGI (reference sequence). Losses at the gene ends were 6 bases for V and 5 bases for J; bases not matched to a gene: 4. The CDR3 contains 13 residues. CDR3 nucleotides: TGTGCCAGCAGGCACAGGGGAGATCAGCCCCAGCATTTT. Encoded protein: CASRHRGDQPQHF.

The rearrangement uses TRBV19 and TRBJ2-7; D might be TRBD2 (5 bases). Germline V gene lookup returns CDR1 LNHDA and CDR2 SQIVND (reference sequence). There are 16 residues in the CDR3. V was trimmed by 8 bases and J by 0 bases, leaving 20 bases between them. The CDR3 nucleotides are TGTGCCAGTTCCTCCCGGGAAGGTGCAAGCTCCTACGAGCAGTACTTC. It translates to CASSSREGASSYEQYF.

This clone was seen once. This chain joins TRBV5-1 and TRBJ2-2, with D possibly TRBD2 on 6 matching bases. The germline V gene has CDR1 SGHRS and CDR2 YFSETQ. Trimming took 4 bases from V and 5 from J, leaving 18 bases between them. The CDR3 runs 16 residues. As DNA, the CDR3 is TGCGCCAGCAGCCCTCGACTAGACGTATCAACCGGGGAGCTGTTTTTT. Its translation is CASSPRLDVSTGELFF.

For this clone: The identical CDR3 is also encoded by other nucleotide sequences in the sample. The genes are TRBV5-1 and TRBJ2-5; 8 bases fit TRBD2. Germline loops: CDR1 SGHRS, CDR2 YFSETQ. The CDR3 is made up of 15 amino acids. Losses at the gene ends were 2 bases for V and 4 bases for J; bases not matched to a gene: 7. CDR3 coding DNA: TGCGCCAGCAGCTTATTAGCGGGGAGCGGAGAGACCCAGTACTTC. Residues: CASSLLAGSGETQYF.

The chain is built from TRBV5-6 and TRBJ1-2, with a tentative D call TRBD1 (5 bases). CDR1 and CDR2 from the germline V gene are SGHDT and YYEEEE. The CDR3 spans 17 residues. Trimming took 1 base from V and 4 from J, leaving 20 bases between them. The CDR3 nucleotides are TGTGCCAGCAGCTTGTGGCTTGGGGACCGGGGGTCCTATGGCTACACCTTC. Encoded protein: CASSLWLGDRGSYGYTF.